The T cell receptor (beta chain) described here comes from a study of blood T cell repertoires in COVID-19. The table came from immunoSEQ multiplex PCR; TCRdb's copy has only in-frame clones and leaves some out. The sample yields 250,000 to 300,000 clones, 88% seen once. CDR1 SEHNR and CDR2 FQNEAQ come from the germline V gene (reference sequence). V lost 5 bases and J lost 1, with 20 bases in between. The CDR3 length is 17 residues. The sample was PBMCs or T cells enriched from blood (not recorded which). The TCR originated in a woman in her sixties or seventies in a cohort exposed to, infected with or recovered from COVID-19 (not recorded which). The gene calls are TRBV7-9 and TRBJ2-5; D possibly corresponds to TRBD2 (5 bases). The CDR3 coding sequence is TGTGCCAGCAGCCATAGGCAGCGGTGGGGTACCCAAGAGACCCAGTACTTC. Its translation is CASSHRQRWGTQETQYF.